Included here is one T cell receptor (beta chain) sequence, with context. Its target is unknown. CDR1 is LNHNV, CDR2 YYDKDF, per germline (reference sequence). Trimming stripped 0 bases from V and 6 bases from J, with 6 bases between. The CDR3 has 13 residues. The sequencing depth, 1 in 200,000 to 1 in 1 million T cells, was the target. The assay was immunoSEQ multiplex PCR, and TCRdb's table has in-frame clones only and misses some. Of roughly 150,000 clones in the sample, 70% to 85% are singletons; the top ten hold roughly 1.9%. This sample was included in a study of cytotoxic CD8 clonotypes in ibrutinib-treated CLL. On the study more broadly: The response samples were taken once patients had been treated for a median of about 12 months, range 6 to 36.

Notes on the study in general: The study found baseline clonality above age-matched healthy donors, tracking circulating CD8+ T-cell counts. The public clonotypes identified were infrequent and showed contraction or stability on treatment.

The receptor comes from a human donor with chronic lymphocytic leukemia. Source: PBMCs, taken after 12 months of ibrutinib treatment. This chain connects TRBV15 to TRBJ1-5; D call uncertain. The CDR3 DNA reads TGTGCCACCAGCAGAGATGTTTCTCAGCCCCAGCATTTT. This codes for CATSRDVSQPQHF.